Below, 2 T cell receptor beta chains from the same sample are listed, as sequenced in a study of OX40 agonist ivuxolimab in advanced cancers. The protocol was immunoSEQ multiplex PCR, while the TCRdb copy is restricted to in-frame clones and leaves out a portion. The table shows more than 50,000 clones, with 70% to 90% occurring only once. Material: CD4+ or CD8+ T cells sorted from blood, obtained in a trial of the OX40 agonist ivuxolimab. The origin of the receptors is an adult with an advanced solid tumor such as melanoma, head and neck, liver or kidney cancer.

The chain carries TRBV5-1 and TRBJ2-7; D may match TRBD1 or TRBD2 (6 bases each). The CDR3 spans 12 residues. V was shortened by 7 bases and J by 2 bases, with 10 bases between the two germline ends. Per the germline V gene, CDR1 is SGHRS and CDR2 is YFSETQ. The CDR3 DNA follows: TGCGCCAGCGGTCGGGGGCCCTACGAGCAGTACTTC. Its protein product is CASGRGPYEQYF.

The chain joins TRBV5-1 to TRBJ1-1; D unclear. Per the germline V gene, CDR1 is SGHRS and CDR2 is YFSETQ. Trimming left V 1 base short and J 4 bases short, with 14 bases between. The CDR3 has 15 residues. The DNA of the CDR3 is TGCGCCAGCAGCTTGTTCCTGGTAGTGAGCACTGAAGCTTTCTTT. Amino acid sequence: CASSLFLVVSTEAFF.